The clone carrying this T cell receptor beta chain was recorded many times. The target antigen is unknown. Germline assignment: CDR1 DFQATT and CDR2 SNEGSKA (reference sequence). V shed 0 bases and J 6 bases; nucleotides not matched to a gene: 2. There are 14 residues in the CDR3. TCRdb ran MiXCR on the 5' RACE reads and lists one entry per CDR3 protein. The sample lists tens of thousands of distinct CDR3 sequences; 4.5% to 5.5% were seen once. This sample is part of a study of neurological immune-mediated disorders. Overall study results and limits: Subjects shared no identical expanded-clone CDR3 amino acid sequences, suggesting private TCR-beta repertoires in all groups.

Libraries used 2 million unsorted PBMCs kept frozen in RNAlater. Sequencing was performed on PBMCs. The rearrangement joins TRBV20-1 to TRBJ2-1; 10 positions match TRBD2. The receptor was isolated from a man in his thirties or forties with multiple sclerosis. The CDR3 DNA is TGCAGTGCTAGAGAGCAGCGGGGGGGCAATGAGCAGTTCTTC. This gives the protein CSAREQRGGNEQFF.